These 6 T cell receptor beta chains share one sample of origin, sequenced in a study of T cells in Graves' hyperthyroidism and ophthalmopathy. It was RNA transcripts that yielded the amplified TCR beta CDR3 regions. The HTBI primer set served for first-round RT-PCR of the TCR CDR3. Each CDR3 protein gets one entry after TCRdb re-called the multiplex PCR reads with MiXCR. The data contain roughly 840,000 distinct CDR3 sequences, 38% of them singletons. The sequencing input was blood. The receptors here all came from a man in his late teens or twenties with Graves' hyperthyroidism.

As for this clonotype: A much larger clone differs from this one at a single base, so this may be a read error. It is likely a read error, because the conserved phenylalanine at the end of the CDR3 is missing. This rearrangement joins TRBV5-1 to TRBJ1-2; D unresolved. The CDR3 length is 12 residues. The germline CDR1 and CDR2 sequences are SGHRS and YFSETQ. CDR3 sequence reads: CASSSPVAGYTL. CDR3 in DNA: TGTGCCAGCAGCTCCCCCGTCGCTGGCTACACCCTC.

This clonotype was picked up many times. A read error may account for a junction end that differs from germline. V usage is TRBV12-3 or TRBV12-4 and J usage is TRBJ2-7; 7 bases agree with TRBD2. CDR3 length: 14 residues. The CDR3 DNA reads TGCGCCAGCAGCTTTGGGGGAGGGCCCTACGAGCAGTACTTC. Encoded protein: CASSFGGGPYEQYF.

In this sample, this clonotype turned up a few times. The chain has TRBV20-1 and TRBJ1-4, with unresolved D. This CDR3 spans 12 amino acids. The V end was cut by 3 bases, the J end by 8 bases, with 10 bases between. Germline CDR1 reads DFQATT; CDR2 reads SNEGSKA (reference sequence). The CDR3 DNA is TGCAGTGCTAGGCAATCAACCGAAAAACTGTTTTTT. Its protein product is CSARQSTEKLFF.

This chain uses TRBV15 with TRBJ1-4, with no clear D. Germline V gene sequence: CDR1 LNHNV, CDR2 YYDKDF (reference sequence). The CDR3 totals 16 residues. V lost 0 bases and J 5 bases, leaving 13 bases between the germline ends. CDR3 residues: CATSRDGSFLNEKLFF. The DNA for the CDR3 is TGTGCCACCAGCAGAGATGGGTCCTTTCTGAATGAAAAACTGTTTTTT.

The rearrangement links TRBV7-2 to TRBJ2-5, with D uncertain. Trimming removed 1 base at V and 3 bases at J, with 15 bases between. Germline V lookup: CDR1 SGHTA, CDR2 FQGNSA. The CDR3 sequence is 16 residues long. The CDR3 region is CASSLEMRRNEETQYF. As DNA, the CDR3 is TGTGCCAGCAGCTTAGAGATGAGGCGCAATGAAGAGACCCAGTACTTC.

V usage is TRBV10-3 and J usage is TRBJ2-7; 7 bases match TRBD1. The germline V gene has CDR1 ENHRY and CDR2 SYGVKD. Unmatched junction bases numbered 15, after V lost 7 bases and J lost 3 bases. CDR3 length: 16 amino acids. CDR3 protein: CAITRASSGTDYEQYF. As DNA, the CDR3 is TGTGCCATCACCCGTGCCAGCAGTGGGACAGACTACGAGCAGTACTTC.